This record concerns one TCR beta chain sequence. These data belong to a study of blood T cell repertoires in COVID-19. The overall study: Samples taken during acute and convalescent COVID-19 were collected in the United States, Italy and Spain. T cells, B-cell-depleted T cells, or PBMCs provided the cDNA or gDNA that served as material.

In the original analysis: Reference gene primer amplification in the assay estimated nucleated cell counts. This table comes from immunoSEQ multiplex PCR, and its TCRdb copy is limited to in-frame clones, with some not included. V and J calls and clone size are those listed in that table; D and trimming were worked out from the DNA. The data contain 250,000 to 350,000 clones, roughly 89% of them singletons. V was clipped by 2 bases and J by 0 bases; unmatched bases: 3. The CDR3 consists of 15 residues. Germline lookup yields CDR1 LGHDT and CDR2 YNNKEL (reference sequence). The chain couples TRBV3-1 (or the pseudogene TRBV3-2) to TRBJ2-7; 8 nucleotides line up with TRBD2. The sample consisted of peripheral blood. The TCR comes from a man aged 25 to 40 with acute or convalescent COVID-19. Here the CDR3 DNA reads TGTGCCAGCAGCCAAACTAGCGGTAGCTCCTACGAGCAGTACTTC. It yields the protein CASSQTSGSSYEQYF.